Sequencing of this TCR beta chain was carried out in a study of blood T cell repertoires in COVID-19. Study at large: The United States, Italy and Spain provided the acute and convalescent COVID-19 samples.

Germline V CDR1 and CDR2: LNHDA, SQIVND (reference sequence). The CDR3 covers 16 residues. Trimming left V 10 bases short and J 0 bases short, with 16 bases between. Per the study methods: Using reference gene primer amplification, nucleated cell counts were estimated. Sequencing was performed with immunoSEQ multiplex PCR; in TCRdb, only in-frame clones are kept and a portion is missing. The D gene and trimming were derived from the DNA, and the V and J assignments and clone size from that table. The table has about 230,000 clones, 70% to 90% seen once. Seattle participants joined during active infection and were tracked over time.

The sample was peripheral blood. The chain uses TRBV19 and TRBJ1-6; maybe TRBD1 (6 bases). The receptor comes from a man aged 25 to 40 with COVID-19, enrolled during active disease. The CDR3 loop is CATKGTSSSYNSPLHF. DNA for the CDR3: TGTGCCACTAAAGGGACATCGAGCTCCTATAATTCACCCCTCCACTTT.